A selection of T cell receptor beta chains follows, all from one sample in a study of blood T cells in healthy people across ages. From the 5' RACE reads, TCRdb called clonotypes with MiXCR, one entry per CDR3 protein. The sample carries about a million distinct CDR3 sequences, roughly 51% recorded once. The source material was blood. These receptors came from a woman in her sixties in good health. CDR3s include the opening cysteine and the closing phenylalanine or tryptophan.

>13|TRBV12-3/TRBV12-4
CASSLSGATEAFF
>14|TRBV5-6
CASSFPGLAYEQYF
>15|TRBV7-9
CASSLVPQIQETQYF
>16|TRBV15
CATRKPPGTGTDTQYF
>15|TRBV4-1
CASSPSSTGTDTQYF
>14|TRBV20-1
CSANAGVANQPQHF
>13|TRBV2
CASSETEGNEQYF
>15|TRBV5-1
CASSLVTDTNYGYTF
>13|TRBV6-2/TRBV6-3
CASSYGVDLEAFF
>13|TRBV28
CASKTGTGGKLFF
>9|TRBV6-2/TRBV6-3
CASKMAQYF
>18|TRBV20-1
CSAREWAKRTAYQETQYF
>15|TRBV28
CASGGREKLLNEQFF
>15|TRBV29-1
CSVEGYRAHTDTQYF
>15|TRBV21-1
CASSKDTTSTDTQYF
>13|TRBV27
CAAKVLRENGYTF
>14|TRBV20-1
CSAKGSGRRNEQYF
>14|TRBV20-1
CSAYALAVSYEQYF